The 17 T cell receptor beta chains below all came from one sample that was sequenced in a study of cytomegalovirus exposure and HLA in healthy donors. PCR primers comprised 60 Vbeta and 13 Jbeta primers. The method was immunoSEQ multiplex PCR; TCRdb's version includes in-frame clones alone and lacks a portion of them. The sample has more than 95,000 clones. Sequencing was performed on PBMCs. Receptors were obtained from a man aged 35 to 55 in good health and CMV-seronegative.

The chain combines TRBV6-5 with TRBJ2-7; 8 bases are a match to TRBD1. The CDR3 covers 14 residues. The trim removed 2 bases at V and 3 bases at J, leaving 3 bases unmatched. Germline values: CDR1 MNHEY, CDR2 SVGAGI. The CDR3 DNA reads TGTGCCAGCAGTTACAGGGACAGGCTCTACGAGCAGTACTTC. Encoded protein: CASSYRDRLYEQYF.

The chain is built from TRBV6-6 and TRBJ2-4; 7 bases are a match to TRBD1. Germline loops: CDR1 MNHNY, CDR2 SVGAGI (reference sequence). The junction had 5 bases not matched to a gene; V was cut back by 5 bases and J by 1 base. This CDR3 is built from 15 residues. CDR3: CASSRQGSAKNIQYF. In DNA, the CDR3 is TGTGCCAGCAGTCGACAGGGATCTGCCAAAAACATTCAGTACTTC.

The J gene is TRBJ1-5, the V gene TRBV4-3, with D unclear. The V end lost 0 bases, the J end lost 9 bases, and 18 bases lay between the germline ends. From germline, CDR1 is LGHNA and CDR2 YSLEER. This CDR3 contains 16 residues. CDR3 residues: CASSQEAGAVGGPQHF. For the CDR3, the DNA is TGCGCCAGCAGCCAAGAGGCAGGTGCTGTTGGAGGGCCCCAGCATTTT.

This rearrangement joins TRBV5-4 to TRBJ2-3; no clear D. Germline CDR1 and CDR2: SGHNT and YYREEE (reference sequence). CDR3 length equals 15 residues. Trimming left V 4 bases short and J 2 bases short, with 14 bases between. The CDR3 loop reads CASSAQSRFTDTQYF. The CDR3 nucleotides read TGTGCCAGCAGCGCCCAGTCCAGATTCACAGATACGCAGTATTTT.

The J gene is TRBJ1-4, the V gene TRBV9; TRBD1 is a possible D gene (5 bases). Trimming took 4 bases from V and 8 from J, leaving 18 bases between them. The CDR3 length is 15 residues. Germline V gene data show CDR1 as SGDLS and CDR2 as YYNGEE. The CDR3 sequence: CASSPDMQLHEKLFF. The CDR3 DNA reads TGTGCCAGCAGCCCGGACATGCAACTACACGAAAAACTGTTTTTT.

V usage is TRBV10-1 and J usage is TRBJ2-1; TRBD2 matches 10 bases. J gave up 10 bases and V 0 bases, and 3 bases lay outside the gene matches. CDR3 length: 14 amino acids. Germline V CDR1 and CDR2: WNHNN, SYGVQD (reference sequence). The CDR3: CASSESSSGREQFF. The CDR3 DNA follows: TGCGCCAGCAGTGAGTCGAGTAGCGGGAGGGAGCAGTTCTTC.

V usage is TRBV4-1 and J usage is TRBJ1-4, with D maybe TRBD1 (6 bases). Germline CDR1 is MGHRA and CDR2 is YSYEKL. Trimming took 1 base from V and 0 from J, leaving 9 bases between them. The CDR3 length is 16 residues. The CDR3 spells CASSQARQATNEKLFF. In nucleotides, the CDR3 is TGCGCCAGCAGCCAAGCCAGACAGGCAACTAATGAAAAACTGTTTTTT.

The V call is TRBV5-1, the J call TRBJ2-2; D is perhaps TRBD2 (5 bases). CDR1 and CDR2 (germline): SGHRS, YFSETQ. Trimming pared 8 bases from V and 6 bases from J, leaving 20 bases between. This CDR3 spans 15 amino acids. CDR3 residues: CASATGSRVPGELFF. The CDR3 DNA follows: TGCGCCAGTGCGACGGGATCCCGAGTCCCCGGGGAGCTGTTTTTT.

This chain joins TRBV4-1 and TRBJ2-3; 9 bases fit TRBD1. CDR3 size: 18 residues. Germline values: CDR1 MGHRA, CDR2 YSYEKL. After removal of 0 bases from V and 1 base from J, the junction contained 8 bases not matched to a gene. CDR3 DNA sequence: TGCGCCAGCAGCCAAGAGAGGACCGGGACAGGGCGCACAGATACGCAGTATTTT. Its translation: CASSQERTGTGRTDTQYF.

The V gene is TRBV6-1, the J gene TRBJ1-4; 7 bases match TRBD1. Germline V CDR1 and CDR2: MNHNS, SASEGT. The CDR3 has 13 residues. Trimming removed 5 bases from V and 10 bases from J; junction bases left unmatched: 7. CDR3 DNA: TGTGCCAGCAGTCGGGACAGTAATTTAAAACTGTTTTTT. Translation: CASSRDSNLKLFF.

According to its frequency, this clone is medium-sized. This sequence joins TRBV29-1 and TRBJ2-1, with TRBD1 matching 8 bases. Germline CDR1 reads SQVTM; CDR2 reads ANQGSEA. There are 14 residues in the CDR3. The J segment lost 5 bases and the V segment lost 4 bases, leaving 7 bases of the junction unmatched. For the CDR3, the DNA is TGCAGCGTTGTGGGGCAGGGACAGGACAATGAGCAGTTCTTC. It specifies CSVVGQGQDNEQFF.

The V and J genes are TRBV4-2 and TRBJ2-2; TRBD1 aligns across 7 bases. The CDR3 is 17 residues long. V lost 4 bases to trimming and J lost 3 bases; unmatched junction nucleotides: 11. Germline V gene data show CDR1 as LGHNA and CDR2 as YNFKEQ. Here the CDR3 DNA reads TGTGCCAGCAGCCCTTCGAAAAGGGGGCGCGACACCGGGGAGCTGTTTTTT. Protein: CASSPSKRGRDTGELFF.

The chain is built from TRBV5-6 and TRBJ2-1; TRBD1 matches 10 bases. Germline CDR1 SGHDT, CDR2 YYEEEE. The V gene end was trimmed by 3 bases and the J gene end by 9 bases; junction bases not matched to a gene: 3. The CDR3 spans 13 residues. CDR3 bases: TGTGCCAGCAGCTGGGGGACAGGGGTTGAGCAGTTCTTC. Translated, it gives CASSWGTGVEQFF.

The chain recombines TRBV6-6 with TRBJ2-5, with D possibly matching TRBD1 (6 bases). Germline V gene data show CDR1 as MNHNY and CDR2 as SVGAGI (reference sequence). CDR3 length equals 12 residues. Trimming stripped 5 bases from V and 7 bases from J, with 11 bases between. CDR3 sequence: CASSVQGGTQYF. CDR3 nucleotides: TGTGCCAGCAGTGTACAGGGTGGGACCCAGTACTTC.

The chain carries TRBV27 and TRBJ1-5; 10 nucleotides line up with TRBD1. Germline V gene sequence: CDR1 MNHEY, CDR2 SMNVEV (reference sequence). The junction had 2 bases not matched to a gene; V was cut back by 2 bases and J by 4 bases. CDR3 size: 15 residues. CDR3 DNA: TGTGCCAGCAGTTTAGACAGGGGGCCGAATCAGCCCCAGCATTTT. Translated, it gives CASSLDRGPNQPQHF.

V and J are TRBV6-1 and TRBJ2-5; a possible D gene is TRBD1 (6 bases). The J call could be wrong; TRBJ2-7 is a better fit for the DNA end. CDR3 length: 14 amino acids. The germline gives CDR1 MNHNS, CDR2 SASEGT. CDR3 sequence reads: CASRIQDRAYEQYF. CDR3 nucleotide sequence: TGTGCCAGCAGGATCCAGGACAGAGCCTACGAGCAGTACTTC.

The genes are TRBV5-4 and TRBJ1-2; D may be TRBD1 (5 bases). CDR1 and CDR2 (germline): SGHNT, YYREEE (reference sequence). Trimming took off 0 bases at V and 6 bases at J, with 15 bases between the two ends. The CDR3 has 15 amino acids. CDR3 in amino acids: CASSLEESGLDGYTF. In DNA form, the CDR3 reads TGTGCCAGCAGCTTGGAGGAGTCAGGGTTGGATGGCTACACCTTC. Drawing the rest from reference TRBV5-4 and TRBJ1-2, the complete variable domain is ETGVTQSPTHLIKTRGQQVTLRCSSQSGHNTVSWYQQALGQGPQFIFQYYREEENGRGNFPPRFSGLQFPNYSSELNVNALELDDSALYLCASSLEESGLDGYTFGSGTRLTVV.